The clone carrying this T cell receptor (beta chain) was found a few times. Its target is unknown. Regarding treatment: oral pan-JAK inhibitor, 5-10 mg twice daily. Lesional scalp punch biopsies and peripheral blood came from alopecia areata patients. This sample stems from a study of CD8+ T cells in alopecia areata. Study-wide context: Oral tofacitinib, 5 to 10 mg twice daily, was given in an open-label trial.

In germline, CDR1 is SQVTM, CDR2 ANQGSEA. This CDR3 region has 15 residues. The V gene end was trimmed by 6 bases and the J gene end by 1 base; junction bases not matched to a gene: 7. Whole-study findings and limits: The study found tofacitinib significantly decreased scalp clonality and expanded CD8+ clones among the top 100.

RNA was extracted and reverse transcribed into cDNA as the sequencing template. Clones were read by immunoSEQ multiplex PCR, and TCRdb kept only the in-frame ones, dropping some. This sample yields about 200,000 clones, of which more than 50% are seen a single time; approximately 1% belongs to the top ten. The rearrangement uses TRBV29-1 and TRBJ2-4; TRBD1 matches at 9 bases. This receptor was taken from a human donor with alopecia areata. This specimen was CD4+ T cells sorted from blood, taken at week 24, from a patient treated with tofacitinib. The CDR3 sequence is CSVDIGTGAKNIQYF. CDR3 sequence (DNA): TGCAGCGTCGACATCGGGACAGGGGCCAAAAACATTCAGTACTTC.